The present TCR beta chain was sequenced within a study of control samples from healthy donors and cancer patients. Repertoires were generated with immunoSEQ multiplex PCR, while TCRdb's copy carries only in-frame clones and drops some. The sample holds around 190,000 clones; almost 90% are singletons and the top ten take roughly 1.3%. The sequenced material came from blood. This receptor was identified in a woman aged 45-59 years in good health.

The CDR3 DNA sequence: TGTGCCAGCTCACCAGGGGTTACGAATTCACCCCTCCACTTT. It is translated as CASSPGVTNSPLHF. This chain connects TRBV18 to TRBJ1-6; D unresolved. This CDR3 comprises 14 residues. V lost 2 bases, J lost 7 bases, and 9 bases lay in between. Germline loops: CDR1 KGHSH, CDR2 LQKENI.